The clone carrying this T cell receptor beta chain was detected once. Germline values: CDR1 SGHNT, CDR2 YYREEE (reference sequence). The V gene end was trimmed by 0 bases and the J gene end by 4 bases; junction bases not matched to a gene: 5. This CDR3 has 15 residues. These data originate in a study of control samples from healthy donors and cancer patients. The data were produced by immunoSEQ multiplex PCR, yet TCRdb's version contains in-frame clones alone and is incomplete. Of about 80,000 clones listed, 84% are singletons. V and J are TRBV5-4 and TRBJ2-7; 9 bases are a match to TRBD2. The sequence was collected from a man aged 55-75 years with head and neck cancer. The sequencing sample was made of PBMCs. In nucleotides, the CDR3 is TGTGCCAGCAGCTTGGAAGCGGGAGGCAAGTACGAGCAGTACTTC. Amino acid sequence: CASSLEAGGKYEQYF.